The next 9 T cell receptor beta chains were all read from a single sample in a study of CD8+CD57+ T cells in acquired aplastic anemia. The template used for profiling TCR beta VDJ and CDR3 was genomic DNA. Each CDR3 protein is one row after TCRdb ran MiXCR on the reads. This table holds about 150,000 distinct CDR3 sequences, about 48% found once. Patients sequenced had flow cytometry evidence of CD8+CD57+ cell expansion. The sample comprised sorted CD4+, CD8+, or CD8+CD57+ T cells (not recorded which) from PBMCs. The receptors were gathered from a human donor with aplastic anemia.

The chain couples TRBV9 to TRBJ2-7, with 12 bases fitting TRBD2. The V segment lost 0 bases and the J segment 6 bases; nucleotides outside the gene matches: 4. The germline CDR1 and CDR2 sequences are SGDLS and YYNGEE. The CDR3 extends over 15 amino acids. CDR3 sequence (DNA): TGTGCCAGCAGCGTAGGGACTAGCGGGACAAGCGAGCAGTACTTC. Translating it yields CASSVGTSGTSEQYF.

This chain joins TRBV20-1 and TRBJ2-1, with D maybe TRBD2 (6 bases). Trimming removed 3 bases at V and 0 bases at J, with 12 bases between. Germline loops: CDR1 DFQATT, CDR2 SNEGSKA (reference sequence). This CDR3 has 15 amino acids. CDR3 sequence reads: CSARGIGSSYNEQFF. The CDR3 region has the DNA TGCAGTGCTAGGGGGATCGGGAGCTCCTACAATGAGCAGTTCTTC.

This clonotype was counted once. The chain links TRBV7-8 to TRBJ2-5; 8 bases align to TRBD2. V shed 1 base, J shed 5 bases, and the junction held 9 bases outside the gene matches. Germline-derived CDR1 and CDR2 are SGHVS and FQNEAQ. The CDR3 consists of 16 residues. This CDR3 reads CASSLVLREGLETQYF. The CDR3 DNA follows: TGTGCCAGCAGCTTAGTCCTTCGGGAGGGCCTGGAGACCCAGTACTTC. Looking up the rest from reference TRBV7-8 and TRBJ2-5 gives the full variable domain: GAGVSQSPRYKVAKRGQDVALRCDPISGHVSLFWYQQALGQGPEFLTYFQNEAQLDKSGLPSDRFFAERPEGSVSTLKIQRTQQEDSAVYLCASSLVLREGLETQYFGPGTRLLVL.

This clonotype was detected a few times. The rearrangement joins TRBV24-1 to TRBJ1-2; 8 nucleotides align to TRBD1. Germline CDR1 is KGHDR and CDR2 is SFDVKD. Losses at the gene ends were 4 bases for V and 6 bases for J; bases not matched to a gene: 9. CDR3 length: 15 residues. In nucleotides, the CDR3 is TGTGCCACCAGTGAAGCAGGGGGCGAACTTAATGGCTACACCTTC. It translates to CATSEAGGELNGYTF.

The chain is built from TRBV20-1 and TRBJ2-1; 8 bases agree with TRBD2. The CDR3 is made up of 15 amino acids. Per germline, CDR1 DFQATT and CDR2 SNEGSKA (reference sequence). J lost 2 bases, V lost 6 bases, and 9 bases had no gene match. CDR3 coding DNA: TGCAGTGCCCCTAGGCGGGAGGTCCCCTACAATGAGCAGTTCTTC. It yields the protein CSAPRREVPYNEQFF.

The CDR3 is CASSFGQLRNSPLHF. DNA of the CDR3: TGTGCCAGCAGTTTCGGACAGCTTCGGAATTCACCCCTCCACTTT. The chain uses TRBV12-3 or TRBV12-4 and TRBJ1-6, with D possibly being TRBD1 (6 bases). This CDR3 has 15 residues. V was clipped by 3 bases and J by 7 bases, with 13 bases between them.

This clonotype was picked up many times. This chain links TRBV7-6 with TRBJ2-2, with D perhaps matching TRBD1 or TRBD2 (7 bases each). Trimming pared 0 bases from V and 5 bases from J, leaving 10 bases between. CDR1 is SGHVS, CDR2 FNYEAQ, per germline. The CDR3 is 15 amino acids. CDR3 DNA sequence: TGTGCCAGCAGCTTAGCCCAGGGGGGGACCGGGGAGCTGTTTTTT. Its protein is CASSLAQGGTGELFF.

The genes are TRBV2 and TRBJ1-2; D remains unclear. Trimming left V 4 bases short and J 4 bases short, with 16 bases between. Germline V lookup: CDR1 SNHLY, CDR2 FYNNEI. The CDR3 covers 15 residues. The DNA for the CDR3 is TGTGCCAGCAGTGGGAAATCCGCTACCCCCTATGGCTACACCTTC. This translates into CASSGKSATPYGYTF. The full variable domain, completed using reference TRBV2 and TRBJ1-2, is EPEVTQTPSHQVTQMGQEVILRCVPISNHLYFYWYRQILGQKVEFLVSFYNNEISEKSEIFDDQFSVERPDGSNFTLKIRSTKLEDSAMYFCASSGKSATPYGYTFGSGTRLTVV.

A remark on this clonotype: One end of the junction does not line up with germline, which may come from a read error. V usage is TRBV10-2 and J usage is TRBJ1-6; tentatively, D is TRBD1 (5 bases). Germline V gene lookup returns CDR1 WSHSY and CDR2 SAAADI. The CDR3 totals 12 residues. In nucleotides, the CDR3 is TGTGCCAGCAGTTACTCGAGCCAGGGTCTCCACTTT. This codes for CASSYSSQGLHF.